The clone carrying this T cell receptor beta chain was seen more than once but under ten times. The data were produced by immunoSEQ multiplex PCR, yet TCRdb's version contains in-frame clones alone and is incomplete. The table lists roughly 50,000 clones, around 90% of them singletons, with roughly 14% in the top ten. Time point defined: cycle 4 day 1 (C4D1), after around six weeks of nivolumab. Autologous stem cell transplantation was followed by relapse in every patient, and brentuximab vedotin exposure varied. The sample originates from a study of PD-1 blockade in classical Hodgkin lymphoma. Across the whole study: The nivolumab dose that patients received was 3 mg/kg, given intravenously every 2 weeks.

The sample here was peripheral blood mononuclear cells (PBMCs), taken before the fourth cycle of nivolumab. The source of this sequence is a human donor with classical Hodgkin lymphoma.

CDR3 DNA sequence: TGTGCCAGCAGCTTAGGGGCGGGAATGGCCAAAAACATTCAGTACTTC. Translation gives CASSLGAGMAKNIQYF. The chain joins TRBV7-9 to TRBJ2-4; D perhaps matches TRBD2 (6 bases). Trimming left V 1 base short and J 1 base short, with 11 bases between. The length of the CDR3 is 16 residues. From germline, CDR1 is SEHNR and CDR2 FQNEAQ (reference sequence).